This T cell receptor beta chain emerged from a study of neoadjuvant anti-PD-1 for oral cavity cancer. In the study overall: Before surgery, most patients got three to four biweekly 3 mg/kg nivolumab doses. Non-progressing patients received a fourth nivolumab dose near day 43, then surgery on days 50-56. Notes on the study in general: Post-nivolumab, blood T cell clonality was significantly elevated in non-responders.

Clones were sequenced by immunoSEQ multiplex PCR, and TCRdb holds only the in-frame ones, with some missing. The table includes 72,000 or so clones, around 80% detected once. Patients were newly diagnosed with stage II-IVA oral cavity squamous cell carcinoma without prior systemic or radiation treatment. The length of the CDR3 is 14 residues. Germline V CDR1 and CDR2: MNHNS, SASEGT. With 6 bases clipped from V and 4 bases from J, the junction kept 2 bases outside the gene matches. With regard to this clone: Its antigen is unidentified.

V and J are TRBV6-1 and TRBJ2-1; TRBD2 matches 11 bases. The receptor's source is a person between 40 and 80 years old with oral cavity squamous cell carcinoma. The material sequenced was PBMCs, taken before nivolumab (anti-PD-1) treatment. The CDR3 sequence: CASRTSGVYNEQFF. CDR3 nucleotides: TGTGCCAGCAGGACTAGCGGGGTTTACAATGAGCAGTTCTTC.